This is a list of T cell receptor beta chains from one sample in a study of cytotoxic CD8 clonotypes in ibrutinib-treated CLL. The assay was immunoSEQ multiplex PCR, and TCRdb's table has in-frame clones only and misses some. The repertoire holds over 110,000 clones, with 91% as singletons. The source material was PBMCs, sampled after 12 months of ibrutinib treatment. The receptor source for this set is a human donor with chronic lymphocytic leukemia. CDR3s include the opening cysteine and the closing phenylalanine or tryptophan. The order of the fields is V gene, clone size, D gene, J gene, CDR3 protein, CDR3 DNA. D genes are given only for firm matches. Size tells how often a clone was seen (once, few, many) or the class of an expanded clone, and some rows leave it out.

>TRBV7-8|once|NA|TRBJ2-3
CASSLVGRGTDTQYF
TGTGCCAGCAGCTTAGTAGGCAGGGGAACAGATACGCAGTATTTT
>TRBV2|NA|NA|TRBJ2-7
CARGYNSYEQYF
TGTGCCCGGGGATACAACTCCTACGAGCAGTACTTC
>TRBV5-4|NA|NA|TRBJ2-7
CASSPPGGAYEQYF
TGTGCCAGCAGCCCCCCTGGAGGGGCCTACGAGCAGTACTTC
>TRBV29-1|NA|NA|TRBJ2-7
CSCGTTYEQYF
TGCAGCTGCGGCACCACCTACGAGCAGTACTTC
>TRBV28|NA|NA|TRBJ1-5
CASSWKGVIGQPQHF
TGTGCCAGCAGTTGGAAGGGGGTGATCGGTCAGCCCCAGCATTTT
>TRBV27|NA|TRBD2|TRBJ2-3
CASREPREGSTDTQYF
TGTGCCAGCAGAGAACCCCGGGAGGGGAGCACAGATACGCAGTATTTT
>TRBV2|NA|NA|TRBJ1-5
CASSEEAEQAVRNQPQHF
TGTGCCAGCAGTGAGGAGGCCGAACAGGCTGTAAGGAATCAGCCCCAGCATTTT
>TRBV28|NA|TRBD1|TRBJ1-2
CASSGPGTGASFYTF
TGTGCCAGCAGTGGCCCCGGGACAGGGGCCAGCTTCTACACCTTC
>TRBV13|NA|TRBD1|TRBJ2-7
CASSSRDRGNEQYF
TGTGCCAGCAGCTCCCGGGACAGGGGGAACGAGCAGTACTTC
>TRBV2|NA|TRBD1|TRBJ2-1
CASRGDRDNEQFF
TGTGCCAGCAGAGGGGACAGAGATAATGAGCAGTTCTTC
>TRBV18|NA|TRBD1|TRBJ1-5
CASSPDRGGNQPQHF
TGTGCCAGCTCACCGGACAGGGGCGGCAATCAGCCCCAGCATTTT
>TRBV19|NA|TRBD1|TRBJ2-7
CASTQGQGTYEQYF
TGTGCCAGCACGCAAGGACAGGGCACCTACGAGCAGTACTTC
>TRBV4-3|NA|NA|TRBJ2-3
CASSPMEGADTQYF
TGCGCCAGCAGCCCCATGGAGGGCGCAGATACGCAGTATTTT
>TRBV11-1|large|TRBD2|TRBJ2-3
CASSAQLAGTSGYTDTQYF
TGTGCCAGCAGCGCCCAACTCGCCGGGACTAGCGGGTACACAGATACGCAGTATTTT
>TRBV2|NA|NA|TRBJ2-1
CATKGDLSRDEQFF
TGTGCCACCAAGGGGGACCTGTCCCGGGATGAGCAGTTCTTC
>TRBV7-2|NA|NA|TRBJ2-5
CASSFGGWETQYF
TGTGCCAGCAGCTTCGGAGGTTGGGAGACCCAGTACTTC
>TRBV10-3|NA|NA|TRBJ2-7
CAISEYGPSSSYEQYF
TGTGCCATCAGTGAGTACGGTCCTTCCAGCTCCTACGAGCAGTACTTC
>TRBV30|NA|TRBD2|TRBJ2-2
CAWSVGSGTSGELFF
TGTGCCTGGAGTGTAGGTAGCGGGACCAGCGGGGAGCTGTTTTTT
>TRBV30|NA|TRBD2|TRBJ2-7
CAWKFARLASHEQYF
TGTGCCTGGAAATTCGCGAGACTAGCGAGTCACGAGCAGTACTTC
>TRBV6-5|NA|NA|TRBJ1-2
CASSSGVGHYGYTF
TGTGCCAGCAGTTCAGGGGTGGGGCACTATGGCTACACCTTC
>TRBV6-6|NA|NA|TRBJ1-1
CASINRRWSTEAFF
TGTGCCAGCATAAACAGGCGCTGGAGCACTGAAGCTTTCTTT
>TRBV20-1|NA|NA|TRBJ1-1
CSASPAGEAFF
TGCAGTGCTAGCCCCGCGGGGGAAGCTTTCTTT
>TRBV21-1|once|NA|TRBJ1-5
CASSTQGTGWLYSNQPQHF
TGTGCCAGCAGCACCCAGGGAACTGGTTGGTTGTATAGCAATCAGCCCCAGCATTTT
>TRBV6-8|NA|NA|TRBJ2-1
CASLGLDHNEQFF
TGTGCCAGCCTGGGACTGGACCACAATGAGCAGTTCTTC
>TRBV14|NA|NA|TRBJ2-7
CASGPSLAYEQYF
TGTGCCAGCGGCCCCAGTTTGGCCTACGAGCAGTACTTC
>TRBV9|once|NA|TRBJ2-1
CASSAINEQFF
TGTGCCAGCAGCGCCATCAATGAGCAGTTCTTC
>TRBV4-3|NA|NA|TRBJ2-7
CASSQDEGNSYEQYF
TGCGCCAGCAGCCAAGATGAAGGGAATTCCTACGAGCAGTACTTC
>TRBV6-5|NA|NA|TRBJ2-7
CASSWTGPSYEQYF
TGTGCCAGCAGCTGGACCGGTCCCTCCTACGAGCAGTACTTC
>TRBV19|NA|NA|TRBJ2-1
CASSPYGAEEQFF
TGTGCCAGTAGTCCGTACGGGGCAGAGGAGCAGTTCTTC
>TRBV10-3|NA|NA|TRBJ1-1
CAIAPAGNTEAFF
TGTGCCATCGCCCCCGCAGGGAACACTGAAGCTTTCTTT
>TRBV9|NA|NA|TRBJ2-7
CASSAGYSYEQYF
TGTGCCAGCAGCGCGGGATATTCCTACGAGCAGTACTTC
>TRBV28|NA|NA|TRBJ2-7
CASSLAGYSYEQYF
TGTGCCAGCAGTTTAGCAGGTTACTCCTACGAGCAGTACTTC
>TRBV7-9|NA|NA|TRBJ2-7
CASSLTQQHRYEQYF
TGTGCCAGCAGCTTAACCCAACAGCACCGCTACGAGCAGTACTTC
>TRBV13|NA|TRBD1|TRBJ1-5
CASSSTGQGIYSNQPQHF
TGTGCCAGCAGCTCCACGGGACAGGGGATCTATAGCAATCAGCCCCAGCATTTT
>TRBV11-2|NA|NA|TRBJ2-3
CASSPMGDTQYF
TGTGCCAGCAGCCCCATGGGAGATACGCAGTATTTT
>TRBV9|NA|TRBD2|TRBJ2-5
CASSTEASGGSTQYF
TGTGCCAGCTCTACGGAGGCTAGCGGAGGTTCTACCCAGTACTTC
>TRBV7-3|NA|NA|TRBJ1-5
CASSQRGPGSPQHF
TGTGCCAGCAGCCAAAGGGGCCCCGGGTCACCCCAGCATTTT
>TRBV19|NA|NA|TRBJ2-3
CASSSGHPSTDTQYF
TGTGCCAGTAGTTCGGGACACCCTAGCACAGATACGCAGTATTTT
>TRBV5-4|once|TRBD1|TRBJ1-4
CASSSSRDRDGKLFF
TGTGCCAGCAGCTCATCCAGGGACAGGGATGGAAAACTGTTTTTT
>TRBV28|NA|NA|TRBJ2-2
CASYIPGELFF
TGTGCCAGCTATATCCCCGGGGAGCTGTTTTTT
>TRBV6-5|once|TRBD1|TRBJ2-7
CASSWQGQGLYEQYF
TGTGCCAGCAGTTGGCAAGGACAGGGTTTATACGAGCAGTACTTC
>TRBV2|few|NA|TRBJ1-4
CASRLLDSQNEKLFF
TGTGCCAGCAGGTTACTTGACAGCCAGAATGAAAAACTGTTTTTT